Included here is one TCR beta chain sequence, with context. This CDR3 has 15 amino acids. CDR1 and CDR2 (germline): LNHDA, SQIVND (reference sequence). J gave up 2 bases and V 6 bases, and 10 bases lay outside the gene matches. This specimen belongs to a study of blood T cell repertoires in COVID-19. About the research overall: The analysed material was cDNA or gDNA that came from T cells, B-cell-depleted T cells, or PBMCs.

The method was immunoSEQ multiplex PCR; TCRdb's version includes in-frame clones alone and lacks a portion of them. The data show 350,000 to 400,000 clones, 86% seen once. This clonotype was sampled from a woman aged 55-69 years with COVID-19, enrolled during active disease. The source material was peripheral blood. This chain joins TRBV19 and TRBJ2-7, with 7 nucleotides matching TRBD2. The CDR3: CASSRLSGAAYEQYF. Here the CDR3 DNA reads TGTGCCAGTAGCAGACTGAGCGGGGCCGCCTACGAGCAGTACTTC.